Only one count was recorded for the clone carrying this T cell receptor beta chain. What it binds is unknown. V lost 3 bases to trimming and J lost 0 bases; unmatched junction nucleotides: 2. The CDR3 consists of 16 residues. The germline V gene has CDR1 SNHLY and CDR2 FYNNEI. Profiled with immunoSEQ multiplex PCR; TCRdb holds only in-frame clones, not every one. The sample carries 25,000 to 35,000 clones, approximately 90% recorded once. This entry comes from a study of regulatory and conventional T cells in RAG deficiency. Broader study findings: Omenn CD25-high CD127-low cells may be activated cells, not true Tregs.

These data are also associated with another study on regulatory T cells. That investigation notes: Amplification used 52 TRBV primers and 13 TRBJ primers. Patient repertoires had restricted TRB V-J pairs and skewed V and J usage, most in Tregs.

The specimen was CD8+ T cells sorted from blood. The receptor was derived from a human donor in good health. The genes are TRBV2 and TRBJ2-3; 11 bases are a match to TRBD2. CDR3 DNA: TGTGCCAGCAGTGACGGGACTAGCGGTAGCACAGATACGCAGTATTTT. Amino acids: CASSDGTSGSTDTQYF.